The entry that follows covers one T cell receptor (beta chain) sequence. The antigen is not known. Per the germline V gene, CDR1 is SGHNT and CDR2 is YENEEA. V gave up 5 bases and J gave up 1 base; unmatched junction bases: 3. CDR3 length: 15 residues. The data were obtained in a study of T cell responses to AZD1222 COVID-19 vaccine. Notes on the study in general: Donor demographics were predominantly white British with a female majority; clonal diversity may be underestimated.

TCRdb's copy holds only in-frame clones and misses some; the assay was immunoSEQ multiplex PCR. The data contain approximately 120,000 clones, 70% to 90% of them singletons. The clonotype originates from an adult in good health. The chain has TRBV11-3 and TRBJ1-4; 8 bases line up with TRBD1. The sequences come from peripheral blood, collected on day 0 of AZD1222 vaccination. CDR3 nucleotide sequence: TGTGCCAGCAGCATGACAGGGGTAACTAATGAAAAACTGTTTTTT. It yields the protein CASSMTGVTNEKLFF.